These 23 T cell receptor beta chains share one sample of origin, sequenced in a study of response to subunit inactivated influenza vaccine. One entry per CDR3 protein results from TCRdb running MiXCR on the RT-PCR reads. There are hundreds of thousands of distinct CDR3 sequences in the sample; about 10% occur only once, and approximately 10% lies in the top ten. The same sample was also used in a study of T cells expressing NK-cell markers. That study reports: TCR beta cDNA was made by 5'RACE template switching with UMIs.

The source material was PBMCs from blood, sampled on the day of vaccination. These TCRs come from a man aged 45-60 years who received an inactivated influenza vaccine.

The genes are TRBV10-2 and TRBJ2-7; 12 bases match TRBD1. Looked up from germline, CDR1 is WSHSY and CDR2 is SAAADI. V lost 6 bases, J lost 7 bases, and 10 bases stayed unmatched. The CDR3 is 15 residues long. CDR3: CASRVSRDRGREQYF. The CDR3 region has the DNA TGCGCCAGCAGAGTATCCCGGGACAGGGGGCGTGAGCAGTACTTC.

This clonotype showed up just a few times. The chain combines TRBV4-3 with TRBJ1-6; tentatively, D is TRBD1 (5 bases). Germline assignment: CDR1 LGHNA and CDR2 YSLEER. The length of the CDR3 is 15 residues. Trimming removed 0 bases at V and 14 bases at J, with 17 bases between. CDR3 protein: CASSQDRQGSGTLHF. CDR3 bases: TGCGCCAGCAGCCAAGATCGGCAGGGTAGTGGAACCCTCCACTTT.

This clonotype was seen a handful of times. The chain has TRBV5-5 and TRBJ2-7, with 9 bases fitting TRBD1. V shed 2 bases and J 2 bases; nucleotides not matched to a gene: 8. Per germline, CDR1 SGHKS and CDR2 YYEKEE (reference sequence). This CDR3 has 16 residues. Written as DNA, the CDR3 is TGTGCCAGCAGCTTAAGCTACGGGACAGGGCCCTACGAGCAGTACTTC. Residues: CASSLSYGTGPYEQYF.

This sequence joins TRBV7-2 and TRBJ2-7, with D unclear. Germline values: CDR1 SGHTA, CDR2 FQGNSA. V was pared by 1 base and J by 2 bases, with 15 bases between. CDR3 size: 16 residues. The CDR3 nucleotides read TGTGCCAGCAGCTTAGTGTCGACAAGTCTCCCCTACGAGCAGTACTTC. It encodes CASSLVSTSLPYEQYF.

This clonotype turned up a few times. This chain uses TRBV15 with TRBJ2-7, with D possibly being TRBD1 (5 bases). The germline V gene encodes CDR1 LNHNV and CDR2 YYDKDF (reference sequence). Trimming shortened V by 0 bases and J by 5 bases, and 17 bases separated the two germline ends. The CDR3 is made up of 16 amino acids. The CDR3 bases are TGTGCCACCAGCAGAGATTGGGCAGGGCGGCCCGACGAGCAGTACTTC. Translation gives CATSRDWAGRPDEQYF.

V and J are TRBV11-2 and TRBJ2-4, with 11 bases identical to TRBD2. CDR3 length equals 19 residues. CDR1 SGHAT and CDR2 FQNNGV come from the germline V gene. V shed 5 bases and J 0 bases; nucleotides not matched to a gene: 12. CDR3 sequence: CASSPRILAGERAKNIQYF. For the CDR3, the DNA is TGTGCCAGCAGCCCCCGGATACTAGCGGGGGAAAGAGCCAAAAACATTCAGTACTTC.

The chain joins TRBV7-2 to TRBJ2-6; D is possibly TRBD1 (6 bases). V lost 5 bases, J lost 0 bases, and 11 bases lay in between. The CDR3 has 16 amino acids. The germline CDR1 and CDR2 sequences are SGHTA and FQGNSA. The CDR3 spells CASSMTGNSGANVLTF. The CDR3 coding sequence is TGTGCCAGCAGCATGACAGGAAACTCTGGGGCCAACGTCCTGACTTTC.

This clonotype was seen more than once but under ten times. The chain has TRBV7-3 and TRBJ2-6, with D possibly being TRBD1 (6 bases). Germline V gene sequence: CDR1 SGHTA, CDR2 FQGTGA. This CDR3 contains 12 residues. Trimming pared 3 bases from V and 10 bases from J, leaving 7 bases between. CDR3 residues: CASSFTGNVLTF. The CDR3 nucleotides read TGTGCCAGCAGCTTTACAGGGAACGTCCTGACTTTC.

This chain connects TRBV6-2 or TRBV6-3 to TRBJ2-7; D is unresolved. CDR1 is MNHEY and CDR2 is SVGEGT in the germline V gene. The ends were cut back, 9 bases at V and 4 bases at J, with 1 base in the middle. CDR3 size: 8 residues. CDR3 region: CARYEQYF. CDR3 nucleotide sequence: TGTGCCAGATACGAGCAGTACTTC.

This sequence joins TRBV12-3 or TRBV12-4 and TRBJ2-6; D remains unclear. The length of the CDR3 is 14 residues. The V gene lost 7 bases and the J gene lost 0 bases, with 7 bases spanning the gap. The CDR3 DNA is TGTGCCAGCACGTCCTACTCTGGGGCCAACGTCCTGACTTTC. Translating it yields CASTSYSGANVLTF.

There are a few counts of this clonotype. The chain employs TRBV4-3 and TRBJ1-4; 8 nucleotides line up with TRBD1. The trim removed 0 bases at V and 3 bases at J, leaving 6 bases unmatched. CDR3 size: 17 residues. The germline V gene encodes CDR1 LGHNA and CDR2 YSLEER. CDR3 nucleotides: TGCGCCAGCAGCCAAGAAGCCTGGACAGGGTCTAATGAAAAACTGTTTTTT. Translation gives CASSQEAWTGSNEKLFF.

The chain uses TRBV5-5 and TRBJ2-1, with 10 bases fitting TRBD1. There are 15 residues in the CDR3. With 0 bases clipped from V and 9 bases from J, the junction kept 6 bases outside the gene matches. Germline CDR1 reads SGHKS; CDR2 reads YYEKEE (reference sequence). CDR3 amino acids: CASSLEGWDRGEQFF. For the CDR3, the DNA is TGTGCCAGCAGCTTGGAAGGCTGGGACAGGGGTGAGCAGTTCTTC.

This clonotype was found many times. This chain uses TRBV6-2 or TRBV6-3 with TRBJ2-1, with D perhaps assigned TRBD1 or TRBD2 (5 bases each). Germline V gene data show CDR1 as MNHEY and CDR2 as SVGEGT. V gave up 5 bases and J gave up 10 bases, with 12 bases separating them. There are 12 residues in the CDR3. CDR3 DNA: TGTGCCAGCAGTGCCTCCGGGACCGAGCAGTTCTTC. Protein: CASSASGTEQFF.

This clonotype has a count of ten or more. The chain carries TRBV5-1 and TRBJ2-7; D gene ambiguous. Germline-derived CDR1 and CDR2 are SGHRS and YFSETQ. Trimming shortened V by 2 bases and J by 3 bases, and 9 bases separated the two germline ends. This CDR3 comprises 13 residues. CDR3 region: CASSLSPDYEQYF. CDR3 nucleotides: TGCGCCAGCAGCTTATCCCCAGACTACGAGCAGTACTTC.

In this sample, this clonotype turned up a few times. V is TRBV5-1 and J is TRBJ1-2; TRBD1 aligns across 7 bases. Germline assignment: CDR1 SGHRS and CDR2 YFSETQ. This CDR3 region has 14 residues. The V and J ends lost 4 bases and 4 bases, in that order; junction bases with no gene match: 7. The CDR3 spells CASSRDSHSYGYTF. CDR3 nucleotides: TGCGCCAGCAGCCGGGACAGCCACTCCTATGGCTACACCTTC. Together with reference TRBV5-1 and TRBJ1-2, the CDR3 gives the full variable domain: KAGVTQTPRYLIKTRGQQVTLSCSPISGHRSVSWYQQTPGQGLQFLFEYFSETQRNKGNFPGRFSGRQFSNSRSEMNVSTLELGDSALYLCASSRDSHSYGYTFGSGTRLTVV.

The chain couples TRBV11-2 to TRBJ2-1; D assignment may be TRBD1 or TRBD2 (5 bases each). Looked up from germline, CDR1 is SGHAT and CDR2 is FQNNGV. Trimming took 3 bases from V and 0 from J, leaving 12 bases between them. The CDR3 extends over 16 amino acids. The CDR3 is CASSFLGAGSYNEQFF. CDR3 in DNA: TGTGCCAGCAGCTTTCTCGGGGCAGGCTCCTACAATGAGCAGTTCTTC.

This chain links TRBV20-1 with TRBJ2-1; D remains ambiguous. CDR3 size: 11 residues. Germline CDR1 DFQATT, CDR2 SNEGSKA (reference sequence). Between the trimmed V and J ends, which lost 5 bases and 9 bases, there was a span of 11 bases. CDR3 sequence: CSASLLVEQFF. The CDR3 coding sequence is TGCAGTGCTTCGCTTTTGGTTGAGCAGTTCTTC.

The chain carries TRBV7-8 and TRBJ2-1, with D perhaps matching TRBD1 or TRBD2 (5 bases each). Trimming stripped 2 bases from V and 0 bases from J, with 11 bases between. The CDR3 is made up of 16 amino acids. Germline V lookup: CDR1 SGHVS, CDR2 FQNEAQ. The CDR3 region has the DNA TGTGCCAGCAGCTTACTCGGGACCAACTCCTACAATGAGCAGTTCTTC. It translates to CASSLLGTNSYNEQFF.

The chain combines TRBV15 with TRBJ2-3, with TRBD1 matching 7 bases. Trimming took 3 bases from V and 3 from J; bases not matched to a gene: 6. Germline lookup yields CDR1 LNHNV and CDR2 YYDKDF (reference sequence). The CDR3 consists of 15 residues. The CDR3: CATSRRQGGTDTQYF. CDR3 nucleotides: TGTGCCACCAGCAGGCGACAGGGTGGAACAGATACGCAGTATTTT.

This sequence joins TRBV27 and TRBJ1-4; 8 bases align to TRBD1. V shed 4 bases and J 0 bases; nucleotides not matched to a gene: 13. The CDR3 extends over 19 amino acids. CDR1 MNHEY and CDR2 SMNVEV come from the germline V gene (reference sequence). CDR3 sequence: CASSSPSRTGTATNEKLFF. Here the CDR3 DNA reads TGTGCCAGCAGTTCACCTAGTCGGACAGGGACCGCAACTAATGAAAAACTGTTTTTT.

To note about this clonotype: At one boundary the junction diverges from the germline segment, which might be a read error. The rearrangement links TRBV7-2 to TRBJ2-5; 10 bases line up with TRBD2. This CDR3 comprises 15 residues. Germline V gene data show CDR1 as SGHTA and CDR2 as FQGNSA. The CDR3 DNA sequence: TGTGCCAGCAGATTAGCGGGAGGACCTCCCGAGGCCCAGTACTTC. Translated: CASRLAGGPPEAQYF.

This clonotype was picked up a small number of times. The V gene is TRBV7-2, the J gene TRBJ1-4; tentatively, D is TRBD1 (6 bases). Trimming shortened V by 6 bases and J by 7 bases, and 15 bases separated the two germline ends. CDR1 and CDR2 (germline): SGHTA, FQGNSA. This CDR3 has 14 residues. The CDR3: CASRRGGRGEKLFF. Written as DNA, the CDR3 is TGTGCCAGCAGAAGGGGGGGGAGAGGTGAAAAACTGTTTTTT.

This clonotype was seen repeatedly, ten times or more. The V call is TRBV5-1, the J call TRBJ2-1, with 8 bases identical to TRBD1. With 5 bases clipped from V and 5 bases from J, the junction kept 3 bases outside the gene matches. CDR1 SGHRS and CDR2 YFSETQ come from the germline V gene. The CDR3 runs 13 residues. For the CDR3, the DNA is TGCGCCAGCAGAATGGGACAGGACAATGAGCAGTTCTTC. This gives the protein CASRMGQDNEQFF.